This TCR beta chain is from a study of control samples from healthy donors and cancer patients. Here immunoSEQ multiplex PCR was the method, and the copy in TCRdb shows in-frame clones only, minus some. The repertoire holds under 75,000 clones, with 75% to 95% as singletons. CDR3 length equals 13 residues. CDR1 is MDHEN, CDR2 SYDVKM, per germline. Trimming removed 7 bases at V and 0 bases at J, with 10 bases between. The sequence was collected from a woman between 45 and 60 years old with colorectal cancer. Material for sequencing was PBMCs. The gene calls are TRBV28 and TRBJ2-7; no firm D call. CDR3 in amino acids: CASIGGTSYEQYF. CDR3 coding DNA: TGTGCCAGCATTGGTGGTACCTCCTACGAGCAGTACTTC.